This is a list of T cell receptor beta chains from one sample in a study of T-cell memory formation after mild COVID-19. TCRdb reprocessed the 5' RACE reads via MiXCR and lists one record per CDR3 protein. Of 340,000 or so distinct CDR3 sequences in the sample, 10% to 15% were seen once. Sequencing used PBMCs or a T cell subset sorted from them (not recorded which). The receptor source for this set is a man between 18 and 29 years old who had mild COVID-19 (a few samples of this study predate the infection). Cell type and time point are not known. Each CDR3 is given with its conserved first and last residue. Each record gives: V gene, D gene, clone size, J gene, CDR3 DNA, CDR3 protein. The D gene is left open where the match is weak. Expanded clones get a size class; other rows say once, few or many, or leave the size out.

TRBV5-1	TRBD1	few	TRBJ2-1	TGCGCCAGCAGCTTGGGCGGGACAGGGGGCCATGAGCAGTTCTTC	CASSLGGTGGHEQFF
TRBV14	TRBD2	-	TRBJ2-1	TGTGCCAGCAGCCCGCAGCGGGGGATCGATGAGCAGTTCTTC	CASSPQRGIDEQFF
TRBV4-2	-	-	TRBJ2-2	TGTGCCAGCAGCCAAGGGAAGAAGTGGGAGCTGTTTTTT	CASSQGKKWELFF
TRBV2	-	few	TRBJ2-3	TGTGCCAGCAGTCCCCGAGGCTCAGAGGATACGCAGTATTTT	CASSPRGSEDTQYF
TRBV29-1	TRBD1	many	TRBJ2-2	TGCAGCGTGGAGGGACAGGGAAACACCGGGGAGCTGTTTTTT	CSVEGQGNTGELFF
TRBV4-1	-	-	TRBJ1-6	TGCGCCAGCAGCCAAGAAAATGCAGGGTGGGGATCACCCCTCCACTTT	CASSQENAGWGSPLHF
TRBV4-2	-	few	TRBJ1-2	TGTGCCAGCAGCCAGGGGCAGGGACTCACAACAGACTATGGCTACACCTTC	CASSQGQGLTTDYGYTF
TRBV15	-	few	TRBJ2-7	TGTGCCACCAGCAGAGGGGGTGGGACGCCAGCGGCCGAGCAGTACTTC	CATSRGGGTPAAEQYF
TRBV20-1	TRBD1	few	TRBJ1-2	TGCAGTGCTCCCCTCCCCCCGGACAGGGGGGAATACGGCTACACCTTC	CSAPLPPDRGEYGYTF
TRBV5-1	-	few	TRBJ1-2	TGCGCCAGCAGCCACCGCCCGAGGGAGGATTGGGGTAACTATGGCTACACCTTC	CASSHRPREDWGNYGYTF
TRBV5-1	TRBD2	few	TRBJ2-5	TGCGCCAGCAGCCCGGGGACTAGCGGGGGCCCTTGGGAGACCCAGTACTTC	CASSPGTSGGPWETQYF
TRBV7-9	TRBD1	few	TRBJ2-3	TGTGCCAGCACCGGACAGGGGGCGGCAGATACGCAGTATTTT	CASTGQGAADTQYF
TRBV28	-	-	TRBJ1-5	TGTGCCAGCAGAAGTCCGGGGGTCGGCAATCAGCCCCAGCATTTT	CASRSPGVGNQPQHF
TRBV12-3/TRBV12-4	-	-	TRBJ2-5	TGTGCCAGCAGTCGAGCACAGGGTTTCGGAGAGACCCAGTACTTC	CASSRAQGFGETQYF
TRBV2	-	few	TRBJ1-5	TGTGCCAGCAGCGACCGAGGGGGGCAGGGACAGCCCCAGCATTTT	CASSDRGGQGQPQHF
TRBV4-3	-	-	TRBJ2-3	TGCGCCAGCAGCCAAGATCCAGGCAGGGGTGCAGATACGCAGTATTTT	CASSQDPGRGADTQYF
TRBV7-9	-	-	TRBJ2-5	TGTGCCAGCAGCTTAGCCCCAGGGCCCCAAGAGACCCAGTACTTC	CASSLAPGPQETQYF
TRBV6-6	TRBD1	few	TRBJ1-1	TGTGCCAGCAGTCCTCAGGGGGCAAGCACTGAAGCTTTCTTT	CASSPQGASTEAFF
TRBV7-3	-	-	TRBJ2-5	TGTGCCAGCAGCTTTGCCATCGGAACGGGGGAGACCCAGTACTTC	CASSFAIGTGETQYF
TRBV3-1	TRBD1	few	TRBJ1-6	TGTGCCAGCACACGACAGGGACATAATTCGCCCCTCCACTTT	CASTRQGHNSPLHF
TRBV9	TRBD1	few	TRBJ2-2	TGTGCCAGCACCCCGGGACAGGGAAGTTGGACCGGGGAGCTGTTTTTT	CASTPGQGSWTGELFF
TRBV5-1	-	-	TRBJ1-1	TGCGCCAGCAGCTTCCCTTCGAGGGGGGTGAGAACTGAAGCTTTCTTT	CASSFPSRGVRTEAFF
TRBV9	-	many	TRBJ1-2	TGTGCCAGCAGCGCCTCGCACTATGGCTACACCTTC	CASSASHYGYTF
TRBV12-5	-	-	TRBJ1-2	TGTGCTACCCTTAAGGGACGCCGAGAAGCTAACTATGGCTACACCTTC	CATLKGRREANYGYTF
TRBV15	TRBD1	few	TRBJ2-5	TGTGCCACCACCCTAGACAGGGAAGGTTGGGAGACCCAGTACTTC	CATTLDREGWETQYF
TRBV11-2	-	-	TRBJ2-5	TGTGCCAGCAGCGCGGCAGGGGTCACACAAGAGACCCAGTACTTC	CASSAAGVTQETQYF
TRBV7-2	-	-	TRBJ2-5	TGTGCCAGCAGCTTAGCCCAGCGCACCCTAGAGACCCAGTACTTC	CASSLAQRTLETQYF
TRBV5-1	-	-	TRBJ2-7	TGCGCCAGCAGCGGTGGGGGGGAGCAGTACTTC	CASSGGGEQYF
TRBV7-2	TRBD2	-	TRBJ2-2	TGTGCCAGCAGGAGGTGGACAAGCGGGGGAATCACCGGGGAGCTGTTTTTT	CASRRWTSGGITGELFF
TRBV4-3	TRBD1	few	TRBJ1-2	TGCGCCAGCAGCCAGAGCGCAGGGGGCGCTCGGCGAGGCTACACCTTC	CASSQSAGGARRGYTF
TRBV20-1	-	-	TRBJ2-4	TGCAGTGCAGGGGGAGTAGCCAAAAACATTCAGTACTTC	CSAGGVAKNIQYF
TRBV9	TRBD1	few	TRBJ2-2	TGTGCCAGCAGCGCAGGTCCGGGACAGACCAACACCGGGGAGCTGTTTTTT	CASSAGPGQTNTGELFF
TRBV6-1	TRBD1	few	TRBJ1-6	TGTGCCAGCAGTGAATTGGGACAGGGTCCCTGGGATTCACCCCTCCACTTT	CASSELGQGPWDSPLHF
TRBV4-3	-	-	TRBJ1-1	TGCGCCAGCAGCCAAGGGGCCAGGCTGGACACTGAAGCTTTCTTT	CASSQGARLDTEAFF